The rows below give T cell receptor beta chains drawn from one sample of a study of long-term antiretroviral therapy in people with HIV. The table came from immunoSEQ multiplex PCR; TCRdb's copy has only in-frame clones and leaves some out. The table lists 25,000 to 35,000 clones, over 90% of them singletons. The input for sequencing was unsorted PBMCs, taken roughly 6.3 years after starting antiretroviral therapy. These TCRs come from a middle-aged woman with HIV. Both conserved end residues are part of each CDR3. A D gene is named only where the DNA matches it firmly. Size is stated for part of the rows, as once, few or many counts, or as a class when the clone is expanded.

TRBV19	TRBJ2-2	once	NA	TGTGCCAGTAGCATCAGGATAGCGAACACCGGGGAGCTGTTTTTT	CASSIRIANTGELFF
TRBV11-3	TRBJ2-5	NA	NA	TGTGCCAGCAGCTCACCCAGGGGGGGACGAAGGGGCCAAGAGACCCAGTACTTC	CASSSPRGGRRGQETQYF
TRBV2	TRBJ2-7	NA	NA	TGTGCCAGCCAGGACGGAAGCCCCTCCGAGCAGTACTTC	CASQDGSPSEQYF
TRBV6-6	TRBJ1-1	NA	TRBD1	TGTGCCAGCAGTCAGGGACAGGTAGGAAACACTGAAGCTTTCTTT	CASSQGQVGNTEAFF
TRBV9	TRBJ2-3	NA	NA	TGTGCCAGCAGCGTGGACTCAGATACGCAGTATTTT	CASSVDSDTQYF
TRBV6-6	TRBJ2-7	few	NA	TGTGCCAGCAGCTCGACCGGGCCGCCAGCCGAGCAGTACTTC	CASSSTGPPAEQYF
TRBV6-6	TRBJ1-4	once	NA	TGTGCCAGCAGTCTTACGGAGGAAGGAAAACTGTTTTTT	CASSLTEEGKLFF
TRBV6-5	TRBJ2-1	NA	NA	TGTGCCAGCAGTTACTTGCTAGTACAAGGGGAGCAGTTCTTC	CASSYLLVQGEQFF
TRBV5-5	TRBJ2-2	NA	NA	TGTGCCAGCAGCTTAGGAAACACCGGGGAGCTGTTTTTT	CASSLGNTGELFF
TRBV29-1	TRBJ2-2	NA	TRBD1	TGCAGCGGCCGGGACAGCAACACCGGGGAGCTGTTTTTT	CSGRDSNTGELFF
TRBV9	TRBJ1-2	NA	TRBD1	TGTGCCAGCAGCGAAGACAGGGGGCCAGACTTTCCCTATGGCTACACCTTC	CASSEDRGPDFPYGYTF
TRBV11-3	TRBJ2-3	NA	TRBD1	TGTGCCAGCAGCACGGGACAGGGCCCCACAGATACGCAGTATTTT	CASSTGQGPTDTQYF
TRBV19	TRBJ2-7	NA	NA	TGTGCCAGTAGTGTAACCCGACTGGCTTCCTACGAGCAGTACTTC	CASSVTRLASYEQYF
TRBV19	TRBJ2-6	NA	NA	TGTGCCAGTGCCGCGACGTACTCTGGGGCCAACGTCCTGACTTTC	CASAATYSGANVLTF
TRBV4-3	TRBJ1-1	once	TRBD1	TGCGCCAGCAGCCAATGGGACAGCTTTGAAGCTTTCTTT	CASSQWDSFEAFF
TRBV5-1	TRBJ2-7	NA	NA	TGCGCCAGCAGTAATCGTGTTACTATGGGCGAGCAGTACTTC	CASSNRVTMGEQYF
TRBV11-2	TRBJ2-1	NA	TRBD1	TGTGCCAGCAGCCCGTCACAGGGGAAGGGTGAGCAGTTCTTC	CASSPSQGKGEQFF
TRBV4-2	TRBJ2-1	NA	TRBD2	TGTGCCAGCAGCCAAGGTTCTAGCGGGGGGGCGAACAATGAGCAGTTCTTC	CASSQGSSGGANNEQFF
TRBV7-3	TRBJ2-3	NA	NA	TGTGCCAGCAGCCTGGGCACAGATACGCAGTATTTT	CASSLGTDTQYF
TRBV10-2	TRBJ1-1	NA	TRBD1	TGCGCCAGCAGTGATGGACAGGGAACTATGAACACTGAAGCTTTCTTT	CASSDGQGTMNTEAFF
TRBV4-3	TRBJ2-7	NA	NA	TGCGCCAGCAGCCAAGAAAATGTCGGGAGCAGCTCCTACGAGCAGTACTTC	CASSQENVGSSSYEQYF
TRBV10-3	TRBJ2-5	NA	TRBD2	TGTGCCATCAGAAGTAGCGGGGGCCGGCAAGAGACCCAGTACTTC	CAIRSSGGRQETQYF
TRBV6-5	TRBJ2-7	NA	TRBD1	TGTGCCAGCAGTTACAGGGCAGGGGGCTACGAGCAGTACTTC	CASSYRAGGYEQYF
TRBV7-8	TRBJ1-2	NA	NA	TGTGCCAGCAGCTTAGAGGACCGGACTGGCGGCTACACCTTC	CASSLEDRTGGYTF
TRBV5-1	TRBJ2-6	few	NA	TGCGCCAGCAGCTGGGATTTCTCCTCTGGGGCCAACGTCCTGACTTTC	CASSWDFSSGANVLTF
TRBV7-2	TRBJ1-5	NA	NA	TGTGCCAGCAGCTTAGTCGCCAGGGGAGGCGGTCAGCCCCAGCATTTT	CASSLVARGGGQPQHF
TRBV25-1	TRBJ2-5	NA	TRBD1	TGTGCCAGCAGTGGAAGGGGACAGGGACAAGAGACCCAGTACTTC	CASSGRGQGQETQYF
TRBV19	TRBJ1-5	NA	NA	TGTGCCACCTCCTTTTCGGCGGATCAGCCCCAGCATTTT	CATSFSADQPQHF
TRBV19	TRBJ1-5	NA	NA	TGTGCCAGTAAGGAGACAGCTAGCAATCAGCCCCAGCATTTT	CASKETASNQPQHF
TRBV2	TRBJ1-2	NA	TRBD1	TGTGCCAGCAGTGTGGACAGGGCTGGCTACACCTTC	CASSVDRAGYTF
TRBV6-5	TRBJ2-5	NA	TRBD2	TGTGCCAGCAGTTACTCTGGGGGGGAAGAGACCCAGTACTTC	CASSYSGGEETQYF
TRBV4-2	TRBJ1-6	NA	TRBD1	TGTGCCAGCAGCGTCGGACAGGGAGGGAATTCACCCCTCCACTTT	CASSVGQGGNSPLHF
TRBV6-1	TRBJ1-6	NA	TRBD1	TGTGCCAGCAGTGAAGGACAGGGGAATTCACCCCTCCACTTT	CASSEGQGNSPLHF
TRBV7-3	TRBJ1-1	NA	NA	TGTGCCAGCAGCTTAACGGGTCAGAAGAACACTGAAGCTTTCTTT	CASSLTGQKNTEAFF
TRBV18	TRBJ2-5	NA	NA	TGTGCCAGCTCCCCTTGGGAGACAGATCAGGGGGAGACCCAGTACTTC	CASSPWETDQGETQYF
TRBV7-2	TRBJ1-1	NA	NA	TGTGCCAGCAGCGCCGGGACGGCGAGGGACACTGAAGCTTTCTTT	CASSAGTARDTEAFF
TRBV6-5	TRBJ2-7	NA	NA	TGTGCCAGCAAAAGCGGGTTTGCCTCCTACGAGCAGTACTTC	CASKSGFASYEQYF
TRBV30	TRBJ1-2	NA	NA	TGTGCCTGGAGTGTAGGGCTGGGGGATTACCTGTCTAACTATGGCTACACCTTC	CAWSVGLGDYLSNYGYTF
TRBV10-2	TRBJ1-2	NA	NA	TGCGCCAGCAGTGAAACAGGAGTTCTCGACTATGGCTACACCTTC	CASSETGVLDYGYTF
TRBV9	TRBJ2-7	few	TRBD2	TGTGCCAGCAGCTTTAGCGGGAGGGGGTCCGTCGAGCAGTACTTC	CASSFSGRGSVEQYF
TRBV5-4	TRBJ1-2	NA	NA	TGTGCCAGCAGCTTGGTGGGCACTGAGCAAGGCTACACCTTC	CASSLVGTEQGYTF